Listed below are T cell receptor beta chains from one sample, sequenced in a study of blood T cells in healthy people across ages. In TCRdb, the 5' RACE reads were re-called with MiXCR into one record per CDR3 protein. The sample shows some 760,000 distinct CDR3 sequences, 20% to 25% of them seen only once. The same sample was also studied in work on T cells of mothers and their children.

Input material: blood. All receptors derive from a boy aged 5-17 years in good health. Each CDR3 is given with its conserved first and last residue. A D gene is named only where the DNA matches it firmly. Clone size appears in some rows only: once, few, many, or a class for an expanded clone.

D	V	size	J	CDR3
TRBD1	TRBV10-3	.	TRBJ2-5	CAIRSDRAETQYF
.	TRBV29-1	.	TRBJ2-7	CSVKNSYEQYF
.	TRBV28	.	TRBJ1-1	CASRGGEVGTEAFF
.	TRBV20-1	few	TRBJ1-4	CSARDGRNEKLFF
TRBD1	TRBV25-1	.	TRBJ1-4	CASSFRGMGEKLFF
.	TRBV13	.	TRBJ2-5	CASSLGYRERSYERYF
.	TRBV5-4	.	TRBJ1-4	CASSLEGNDERLFF
.	TRBV5-1	few	TRBJ2-7	CASSLSPGQGGYEQYF
.	TRBV12-3/TRBV12-4	.	TRBJ2-7	CASSPDYSYEQYF
.	TRBV27	few	TRBJ2-7	CASSLLQGRTYEQYF
.	TRBV20-1	.	TRBJ2-2	CSARSSPRNTGELFF
.	TRBV27	.	TRBJ2-7	CASSPGHDPYEQYF
.	TRBV2	.	TRBJ1-1	CASSVSQALTEAFF
.	TRBV4-3	few	TRBJ2-3	CASSQDPPGGVTDTQYF
.	TRBV7-8	.	TRBJ2-7	CASSPMVDSYEQYF
.	TRBV28	.	TRBJ1-5	CASSLGFEPQHF
TRBD2	TRBV5-1	.	TRBJ2-5	CASSVGLAGNQETQYF
TRBD2	TRBV28	few	TRBJ2-5	CASSTPSGNQETQYF
.	TRBV6-2/TRBV6-3	.	TRBJ2-3	CASSYTHTGPSTDTQYF
.	TRBV20-1	few	TRBJ2-7	CSAMTGTPSYEQYF
TRBD2	TRBV4-3	.	TRBJ2-1	CASSPDGLAEYNEQFF
.	TRBV29-1	.	TRBJ2-4	CSVNIRGWPENIQYF
TRBD1	TRBV4-3	.	TRBJ1-6	CASSQATGVGSPLHF
.	TRBV10-3	.	TRBJ2-1	CATDDYNEQFF
.	TRBV6-6	few	TRBJ2-7	CASSAQGFGEQYF
.	TRBV4-3	.	TRBJ2-3	CASSPSGGGPRDTQYF
.	TRBV3-1	.	TRBJ1-1	CASSWSGAKNTEAFF
TRBD2	TRBV3-1	.	TRBJ2-1	CASSPELADLYNEQFF
.	TRBV6-5	.	TRBJ2-1	CASSWGVHNEQFF
.	TRBV7-8	few	TRBJ2-7	CASSAREEVTYEQYF
TRBD2	TRBV20-1	.	.	CSARVWTRGVRVREQFF
.	TRBV7-8	once	TRBJ2-1	CASTVEGQYNEQFF
.	TRBV5-4	many	TRBJ1-1	CASSPAMNTEAFF
.	TRBV27	.	TRBJ1-6	CASTKGFWDSPLHF
.	TRBV5-1	.	TRBJ1-1	CASTTQPPNTEAFF
TRBD2	TRBV5-1	few	.	CASSLEGTSGFWGNEQFF
TRBD1	TRBV27	.	TRBJ1-4	CASRRQGALEKLFF
TRBD1	TRBV14	.	.	CASSQRTGITYNEQFF
.	TRBV7-8	.	TRBJ2-5	CASSLRVGPQETQYF
TRBD2	TRBV18	few	TRBJ2-5	CASSPRTSGETQYF
TRBD1	TRBV9	few	TRBJ2-1	CASSVGDRDYNEQFF
.	TRBV6-5	few	TRBJ1-2	CASSYSAAGGYTF
.	TRBV20-1	.	TRBJ1-1	CSARDKGGGPLTEAFF
TRBD1	TRBV6-2/TRBV6-3	.	.	CASTPTGATYEQYF
.	TRBV15	few	.	CATSRDVRYEQYF
.	TRBV11-2	.	.	CASSLPGQQYF
.	TRBV12-3/TRBV12-4	once	TRBJ1-2	CASSRREGYTF
TRBD2	TRBV7-6	few	TRBJ2-5	CASSHPPSIAGSLETQYF
.	TRBV28	.	.	CASSDNGNYEQYF
.	TRBV6-1	.	TRBJ2-3	CASSVLVRRGVPDTQYF
.	TRBV7-2	.	TRBJ2-6	CASSTAGANVLTF